The present entry profiles one T cell receptor beta chain with its context. Its antigen is not identified. This entry comes from a study of long-term antiretroviral therapy in people with HIV. Findings and limits, study-wide: Post-ART diversity increased but stayed below transplant donor controls. Dominating the repertoire at all time points were the clones that expanded before ART.

CDR3 size: 15 residues. Germline assignment: CDR1 MNHEY and CDR2 SVGAGI. The V end lost 5 bases, the J end lost 7 bases, and 18 bases lay between the germline ends. They ran version v3.0 of the immunoSEQ assay at survey level. Here immunoSEQ multiplex PCR was the method, and the copy in TCRdb shows in-frame clones only, minus some. In the table there are about 24,000 clones, approximately 79% of which are singletons. Post-ART PBMC samples numbered at least two per donor, and pre-ART ones at least one. The gene calls are TRBV6-5 and TRBJ1-5, with TRBD1 as a possible D gene (5 bases). The source material was unsorted PBMCs, sampled 1.2 years after starting antiretroviral therapy. This TCR was recovered from a woman in her thirties or forties with HIV. Here the CDR3 DNA reads TGTGCCAGCAGTGCCGGGGCAGATCTAGCGCAGCCCCAGCATTTT. Amino acids: CASSAGADLAQPQHF.